Listed here is a single T cell receptor (beta chain). The antigen it binds to is not known. No much larger clone exists at a distance of one base, and base qualities are not known. The sample comes from a study of cytomegalovirus exposure and HLA in healthy donors (TCRdb year 2017). For context, the study as a whole: An earlier analysis of approximately 600 of the donors reported 250 to 300 Gb of sequence data and around 120 million unique TCR beta sequences from roughly 180 million T cells. Among the approximately 400 genotyped donors, around 81% belonged to the genetic ancestry cluster associated with self-reported Caucasian donors. The T cell repertoires of 666 subjects were profiled by immunosequencing and related to cytomegalovirus serostatus. Rather than using new phenotypic data, the later analysis identified candidate immune exposures from TCR beta sequences and from how often those sequences occurred across donors. An earlier analysis of approximately 630 of the donors applied high-throughput TCR beta sequencing to assess whether each TCR beta V gene segment acted as functional or pseudogenic. To predict cytomegalovirus infection status, the study brought together high-throughput TCR immunosequencing, statistical association of individual TCRs with disease status, and machine learning. An early release covering over 500 HLA-typed donors comprised about 320 gigabases of sequencing data and approximately 80 million unique TCR sequences. Typing coverage differed by locus: A, B, C, DRB1 and DQB1 were typed in roughly 620-630 donors, DQA1 in 500 to 550, DPA1 in over 600, and DPB1 in 450 to 490. In a later analysis, previously published TCR beta repertoires from fewer than 750 donors were re-analyzed and high-resolution HLA genotyping was added so that TCR occurrence patterns could be studied. Donor age, sex, ethnicity and CMV serostatus were collected together with the repertoire data. In addition to the first cohort of 650 to 800 subjects, a separate validation cohort of 130 or so different subjects was used. Class I and class II HLA loci were covered by the typing at four-digit resolution. Because of strong linkage in the cohort, roughly five DR-DQ haplotypes were treated as single units for association and clustering. The study was designed to test whether signatures of past pathogen exposure could be identified by cataloging public T cell receptors. Across under 500 genotyped donors of the cohort, an average of approximately 240,000 unique TCR beta nucleotide sequences per donor were sequenced, and roughly a sixth of those sequences were non-productive. A later genetic analysis took genome-wide SNP genotypes for 398 of the 666 donors and used that subset as a discovery cohort. Every repertoire in the discovery cohort had been generated on one and the same sequencing platform. Findings and caveats that apply to the study as a whole: V-gene and J-gene trimming of TCR beta chains was associated with a missense DCLRE1C variant in a later genetic analysis, and the association was replicated in an independent cohort. In a later genetic analysis, fewer N-insertions in productive TCRs were reported among donors in an Asian-associated ancestry cluster than the 666-donor mean. A further reported finding was that TCR beta sequences accurately predicted the HLA-A and HLA-B alleles for most subjects in the first cohort. In an earlier analysis of fewer than 750 of the donors, most TCR beta V segments were observed in productive rearrangements about 90% or about 30% of the time, broadly matching IMGT annotations. A later analysis found that HLA-associated TCR beta chains were more clonally expanded and had lower generation probabilities than equally common non-associated chains. The earlier analysis of approximately 590 of the donors excluded some 16 rarely observed V segments, including chromosome 9 orphons, because counts were too low. The cohort was sequenced for TCR beta chains only, and without alpha or paired-chain data the features that could be detected were limited. When HLA alleles, especially DR and DQ, strongly co-occurred, TCR associations were difficult to assign to individual alleles. A later analysis associated 16,951 TCR beta sequences with specific HLA alleles at a false discovery rate of 0.05. Correlated functional status among segregating V segments might reflect linkage disequilibrium, but an unknown experimental factor could not be ruled out. Presence/absence analyses assumed roughly uniform sequencing depth across donors, an assumption that may not hold. According to the authors, the approach could potentially be generalized to other disease states and immunological phenotypes. Cytomegalovirus status was reported to be diagnosed by the classifier with high specificity and sensitivity in both the original and validation cohorts. According to a later analysis, parvovirus B19, influenza, CMV and Epstein-Barr virus appeared linked to several top co-occurrence clusters. In vitro tests confirmed that a few of the cytomegalovirus-associated TCR beta chains recognize cytomegalovirus antigens. A cluster of highly shared sequence variants was judged likely to be a technical artifact of the sequencing pipeline. According to a later analysis, most CMV-associated TCR beta chains appeared to be HLA-restricted, and the HLA associations seemed to be driven largely by CMV exposure. The study listed approximately 160 TCR beta chains as associated with cytomegalovirus. The 87-base-pair reads could not distinguish some IMGT-functional V segments, including TRBV6-2 and TRBV6-3, so those segments were excluded. In a later analysis, the rate of TCR association differed among HLA loci, with DRB1 alleles having the most associated TCRs and HLA-C alleles having the fewest. Because HLA typing was missing for some donors at each locus, association tests included only the typed subset. Most TCR sequences were observed very rarely across donors, whereas some public TCRs were present in many individuals. Immune exposure information for the cohort was limited to CMV serostatus.

The cohort comprised several hundred healthy bone marrow donors. At the time of sampling, every cohort member was nominally healthy, though immune exposures that went unrecorded were likely present. The donor tested CMV seropositive and was one of the 289 seropositive cohort members. A peripheral blood sample was collected from each donor, and TCR beta sequencing was performed on peripheral blood mononuclear cells. Genomic DNA extraction from the blood cell samples was performed with the Qiagen DNeasy Blood Extraction Kit. From the cysteine through the phenylalanine, the CDR3 covers 13 amino acids. Of all the DNA, just the CDR3 is kept, 39 bases in frame from base 1. Sequences KGHSH (CDR1) and LQKENI (CDR2) are obtained from the germline V gene. V is shortened by 3 bases, J by 1 base, and the region joining them spans 6 bases. Libraries were made using the immunoSEQ multiplex PCR assay. For the multiplex PCR, a mixture combining 60 forward primers for TCR Vbeta segments and 13 reverse primers for TCR Jbeta segments was used. The CDR3 region of rearranged TCR beta genes was amplified from genomic DNA with a multiplex PCR assay. The amplified TCR beta libraries were sequenced on the Illumina HiSeq System as 87-base-pair reads. Per the source publication's procedure: Across the 666 repertoires, a later analysis counted tens of millions of unique TCR beta chains, approximately 12 million of which were shared by at least two donors. Raw reads were error-corrected and collapsed into unique sequences by a nearest-neighbor algorithm in which closely related sequences were merged to remove PCR and sequencing errors. To assign V, D and J gene segments, CDR3 sequences were aligned to IMGT reference sequences. Each retained sequence needed at least a six-nucleotide match to both a V gene segment and a J gene segment. A rearrangement was called productive if the CDR3 had no stop codons and remained in frame with V and J, and every other rearrangement was called non-productive. CDR3 was defined according to IMGT convention as the region running from the second conserved V-encoded cysteine to the conserved J-encoded phenylalanine. Sequences without an unambiguous match to a single V gene segment were excluded from the earlier analysis of approximately 600 of the donors. In an earlier analysis of approximately 590 of the donors, V segments were called functional above 56.7% productive rearrangements and were called segregating when the between-donor standard deviation exceeded 5%. To diagnose cytomegalovirus status from the catalog of TCR beta chain sequences, a statistical classification framework was built. In a later analysis, V and J genes were assigned by comparing TCR nucleotide sequences against IMGT/GENE-DB human TR gene sequences. The TCRdist pipeline was used in a later analysis to assign CDR3 sequences and most-parsimonious VDJ recombination scenarios. In a later analysis, each TCR beta chain was defined by its CDR3 amino acid sequence together with its V-gene family, and reads lacking a unique V-gene family were excluded. A later analysis removed several hundred highly shared, low-generation-probability nucleotide sequences to deal with suspected cross-contamination and a sequencing artifact. In a later analysis, a clonal expansion index for each public chain was calculated from normalized within-repertoire ranks of inferred template counts. In a later analysis, generation probabilities were computed with a VDJ recombination model fitted to out-of-frame rearrangements, and the resulting probabilities were checked against IGoR. A later analysis scored TCR-TCR, TCR-HLA and TCR-CMV co-occurrence with hypergeometric tests, applying a repertoire-size bias correction to TCR pairs. To estimate false discovery rates, a later analysis permuted the HLA or CMV assignments 20 times. In a later analysis, co-occurring TCRs were grouped with DBSCAN, and TCRdist sequence similarity was added when clustering was performed within HLA-allele-positive subsets. Repertoires with fewer than 30,000 or more than 120,000 public chains, plus five repertoires with anomalous nucleotide sharing, were excluded from co-occurrence clustering. TCRdb obtained this table from immuneACCESS and retained in-frame rearrangements with V and J assigned. These tables miss some clones; where compared with another copy, unresolved V genes account for less than half of the shortfall, and the remainder is unexplained. V, J and clone size derive from that table, while D and trimming were established from the DNA sequence. The sample table contains about 160,000 clones; only one count was recorded for more than 80% of them. The ten largest clones capture 6.5% to 7.5% of the sample.

The chain employs TRBV18 and TRBJ1-1, with the D gene too uncertain to name. Sample: PBMCs. The TCR sequence derives from a woman in her thirties in good health and CMV-seropositive. The sequenced DNA: TGTGCCAGCTCACCCTATACGAACACTGAAGCTTTCTTT. It translates as CASSPYTNTEAFF.